This TCR beta chain appears in the sequencing data of a study of blood T cell repertoires in COVID-19. CDR3 size: 18 residues. The germline V gene has CDR1 LGHNA and CDR2 YSLEER. V dropped 0 bases and J dropped 1 base, with 18 bases sitting between them. Original processing notes: Estimated nucleated cell counts came from reference gene primer amplification. Generated by immunoSEQ multiplex PCR, the TCRdb table keeps only in-frame clones and is missing some. D and trimming come from the DNA, and the V and J calls and clone size come from that table. The data hold a few hundred thousand clones, with around nine tenths observed a single time.

The TCR comes from a middle-aged man who had recovered from COVID-19. Sample: peripheral blood. This chain joins TRBV4-3 and TRBJ1-2; a possible D gene is TRBD1 (5 bases). Here the CDR3 reads CASSQDRAGFSVNYGYTF. In DNA, the CDR3 is TGCGCCAGCAGCCAAGACAGGGCAGGGTTTAGTGTTAACTATGGCTACACCTTC.